The 20 T cell receptor beta chains below were found in one sample sequenced in a study of cytomegalovirus exposure and HLA in healthy donors. Clones were sequenced by immunoSEQ multiplex PCR, and TCRdb holds only the in-frame ones, with some missing. The sample yields 110,000 or so clones, around 85% seen once. The sample taken for sequencing was PBMCs. These receptors were collected from a woman between 18 and 30 years old in good health and CMV-seronegative.

This clone was seen only once. The J gene is TRBJ1-4, the V gene TRBV7-2; 7 bases line up with TRBD1. The germline V gene has CDR1 SGHTA and CDR2 FQGNSA. V shed 4 bases, J shed 1 base, and the junction held 6 bases outside the gene matches. The CDR3 totals 16 residues. CDR3 residues: CASSSGGYGTNEKLFF. In DNA form, the CDR3 reads TGTGCCAGCAGCTCAGGGGGGTACGGAACTAATGAAAAACTGTTTTTT.

The chain has TRBV6-6 and TRBJ2-1, with 12 bases aligning to TRBD2. The CDR3 sequence is 13 residues long. Germline V CDR1 and CDR2: MNHNY, SVGAGI (reference sequence). V lost 7 bases, J lost 12 bases, and 7 bases stayed unmatched. The CDR3 reads CASILAGGHGQFF. Written as DNA, the CDR3 is TGTGCCAGCATCCTAGCGGGGGGGCATGGGCAGTTCTTC.

The chain employs TRBV6-1 and TRBJ1-2; 9 bases match TRBD1. Germline CDR1 is MNHNS and CDR2 is SASEGT. J lost 0 bases, V lost 10 bases, and 6 bases had no gene match. This CDR3 spans 14 amino acids. The chain's CDR3 is CATTGGRSNYGYTF. The CDR3 DNA reads TGTGCCACCACAGGGGGCCGGTCTAACTATGGCTACACCTTC.

The CDR3 region has the DNA TGTGCCAGTAGTCCGAGAACCGGGACAGGAGACGATCAGCCCCAGCATTTT. It codes for CASSPRTGTGDDQPQHF. The chain links TRBV19 to TRBJ1-5; 8 positions agree with TRBD1. J gave up 5 bases and V 5 bases, and 14 bases lay outside the gene matches. The CDR3 consists of 17 residues. Germline V lookup: CDR1 LNHDA, CDR2 SQIVND (reference sequence).

The chain joins TRBV4-1 to TRBJ2-3, with D possibly being TRBD2 (6 bases). The CDR3 spans 14 residues. Germline V lookup: CDR1 MGHRA, CDR2 YSYEKL. V was cut by 1 base and J by 5 bases, with 10 bases left in between. The CDR3 DNA reads TGCGCCAGCAGCCAAGGTCCGGGGGAAGATACGCAGTATTTT. Translated, it gives CASSQGPGEDTQYF.

The rearrangement links TRBV28 to TRBJ1-5; tentative D call: TRBD1 (5 bases). In germline, CDR1 is MDHEN, CDR2 SYDVKM. V dropped 2 bases and J dropped 2 bases, with 10 bases sitting between them. The CDR3 has 15 residues. Written as DNA, the CDR3 is TGTGCCAGCAGTTTACCCAGGGTTGGCAATCAGCCCCAGCATTTT. Protein product: CASSLPRVGNQPQHF. The full variable domain, in which reference TRBV28 and TRBJ1-5 provide the parts outside the CDR3, is DVKVTQSSRYLVKRTGEKVFLECVQDMDHENMFWYRQDPGLGLRLIYFSYDVKMKEKGDIPEGYSVSREKKERFSLILESASTNQTSMYLCASSLPRVGNQPQHFGDGTRLSIL.

This clone has just one count. The rearrangement links TRBV5-4 to TRBJ2-2; 7 nucleotides line up with TRBD2. CDR3 length equals 12 residues. Germline V gene lookup returns CDR1 SGHNT and CDR2 YYREEE (reference sequence). Trimming at V came to 7 bases and at J to 6 bases, leaving 3 bases not matched to a gene. CDR3 coding DNA: TGTGCCAGCCGCCGGGAGGCCGGGGAGCTGTTTTTT. It codes for CASRREAGELFF.

The sample holds a few counts of this clone. The chain has TRBV9 and TRBJ1-2; TRBD1 aligns across 8 bases. Germline V gives CDR1 SGDLS, CDR2 YYNGEE. Germline trimming cut 3 bases from V and 6 bases from J; bases unmatched to any gene: 13. The CDR3 spans 16 residues. CDR3 in DNA: TGTGCCAGCAGCGGTTCAGGGGGCGTTCTTCTAGATGGCTACACCTTC. It translates to CASSGSGGVLLDGYTF.

This clone was counted a single time. The chain is built from TRBV27 and TRBJ2-7; a possible D gene is TRBD2 (7 bases). With 6 bases removed from V and 1 base from J, the gap between germline ends came to 13 bases. The V gene's germline CDR1 is MNHEY and CDR2 SMNVEV (reference sequence). There are 14 residues in the CDR3. The CDR3 DNA reads TGTGCCAGCAGCCTACGGGGGGCTTCCTACGAGCAGTACTTC. As protein: CASSLRGASYEQYF.

The chain joins TRBV9 to TRBJ1-1; D is unclear. The CDR3 sequence is 14 residues long. V lost 0 bases, J lost 4 bases, and 10 bases lay in between. The germline gives CDR1 SGDLS, CDR2 YYNGEE. The CDR3 coding sequence is TGTGCCAGCAGCGTAGGCGAGGAGGGCACTGAAGCTTTCTTT. Translated: CASSVGEEGTEAFF. Drawing the rest from reference TRBV9 and TRBJ1-1, the complete variable domain is DSGVTQTPKHLITATGQRVTLRCSPRSGDLSVYWYQQSLDQGLQFLIQYYNGEERAKGNILERFSAQQFPDLHSELNLSSLELGDSALYFCASSVGEEGTEAFFGQGTRLTVV.

The J gene is TRBJ2-7, the V gene TRBV4-1, with 7 bases fitting TRBD2. V was clipped by 4 bases and J by 0 bases; unmatched bases: 6. There are 15 residues in the CDR3. From germline, CDR1 is MGHRA and CDR2 YSYEKL. For the CDR3, the DNA is TGCGCCAGCAGCCCCCGGGCGGGGGACTCCTACGAGCAGTACTTC. The encoded protein is CASSPRAGDSYEQYF.

The chain couples TRBV30 to TRBJ1-2; 9 nucleotides align to TRBD1. Germline CDR1 reads GTSNPN; CDR2 reads SVGIG (reference sequence). This CDR3 is built from 14 residues. With 4 bases clipped from V and 4 bases from J, the junction kept 7 bases outside the gene matches. This chain's CDR3 is CAWTRQGGSYGYTF. As DNA, the CDR3 is TGTGCCTGGACCCGACAGGGGGGAAGCTATGGCTACACCTTC.

CDR3 sequence: CASSPGAKTQYF. The DNA for the CDR3 is TGTGCCAGCAGTCCCGGAGCTAAGACCCAGTACTTC. The chain employs TRBV6-6 and TRBJ2-5; D is uncertain. V was trimmed by 5 bases and J by 6 bases, leaving 10 bases between them. CDR3 length: 12 residues. Germline CDR1 and CDR2: MNHNY and SVGAGI (reference sequence).

The genes are TRBV5-8 and TRBJ1-6; D possibly corresponds to TRBD1 (5 bases). V was trimmed by 1 base and J by 9 bases, leaving 14 bases between them. Germline loops: CDR1 SGHTS, CDR2 YDEGEE. The CDR3 sequence is 15 residues long. In DNA form, the CDR3 reads TGTGCCAGCAGCTTGATGTCGGCCGGGGGTTCACCCCTCCACTTT. This gives the protein CASSLMSAGGSPLHF.

The rearrangement joins TRBV10-3 to TRBJ1-6, with D possibly being TRBD1 (5 bases). Germline CDR1 is ENHRY and CDR2 is SYGVKD. V was cut by 6 bases and J by 10 bases, with 19 bases left in between. The CDR3 totals 15 residues. The CDR3 region is CAISAVGTLSSPLHF. CDR3 coding DNA: TGTGCCATCAGCGCCGTGGGGACTCTATCGTCACCCCTCCACTTT.

The J gene is TRBJ1-1, the V gene TRBV4-2, with a tentative D call TRBD1 (5 bases). The CDR3 is 21 residues long. In germline, CDR1 is LGHNA, CDR2 YNFKEQ. V was cut by 4 bases and J by 2 bases, with 32 bases left in between. CDR3 sequence reads: CASSRVSGGSPTTKINTEAFF. The CDR3 bases are TGTGCCAGCAGCCGTGTTTCGGGGGGTTCCCCAACGACAAAAATTAACACTGAAGCTTTCTTT.

This clone was observed a few times. This chain connects TRBV2 to TRBJ2-7; D unclear. CDR1 is SNHLY and CDR2 is FYNNEI in the germline V gene. The CDR3 sequence is 11 residues long. Trimming pared 7 bases from V and 5 bases from J, leaving 9 bases between. This CDR3 reads CASTEAHEQYF. The CDR3 coding sequence is TGTGCCAGCACCGAGGCTCACGAGCAGTACTTC.

The chain joins TRBV19 to TRBJ1-4; D gene ambiguous. V was trimmed by 9 bases and J by 4 bases, leaving 12 bases between them. This CDR3 has 13 amino acids. Germline V gene data show CDR1 as LNHDA and CDR2 as SQIVND (reference sequence). The CDR3 sequence is CARGEDGNEKLFF. The CDR3, as DNA: TGTGCCAGGGGAGAAGACGGTAATGAAAAACTGTTTTTT.

The chain joins TRBV27 to TRBJ1-1; D gene uncertain. Trimming stripped 2 bases from V and 10 bases from J, with 14 bases between. The CDR3 consists of 13 residues. Germline-derived CDR1 and CDR2 are MNHEY and SMNVEV (reference sequence). The CDR3 nucleotides read TGTGCCAGCAGTTTACGCCCGGGAACCCGAGCTTTCTTT. Translating it yields CASSLRPGTRAFF.

The rearrangement links TRBV5-6 to TRBJ1-4; unclear D gene. Germline assignment: CDR1 SGHDT and CDR2 YYEEEE. V lost 4 bases and J 2 bases, leaving 21 bases between the germline ends. This CDR3 spans 18 amino acids. DNA of the CDR3: TGTGCCAGCAGCCCGGAAGCCTTTATAGACTCGACTAATGAAAAACTGTTTTTT. As protein: CASSPEAFIDSTNEKLFF.